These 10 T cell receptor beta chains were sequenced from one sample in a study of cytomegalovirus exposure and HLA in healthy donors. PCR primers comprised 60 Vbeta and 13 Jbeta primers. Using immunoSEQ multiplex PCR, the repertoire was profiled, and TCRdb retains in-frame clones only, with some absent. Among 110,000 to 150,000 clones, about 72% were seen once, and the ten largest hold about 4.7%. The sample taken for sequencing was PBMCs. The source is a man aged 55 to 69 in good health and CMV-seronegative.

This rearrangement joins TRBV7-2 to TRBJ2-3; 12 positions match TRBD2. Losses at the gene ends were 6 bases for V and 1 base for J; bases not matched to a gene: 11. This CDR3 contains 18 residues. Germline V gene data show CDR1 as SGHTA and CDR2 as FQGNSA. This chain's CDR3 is CASSYRTSGTTGTDTQYF. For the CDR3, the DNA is TGTGCCAGCAGTTACCGGACTAGCGGGACTACGGGCACAGATACGCAGTATTTT.

CDR3 sequence: CASSSQGSPNTEAFF. The CDR3 DNA reads TGTGCCAGCAGTAGTCAGGGGTCTCCGAACACTGAAGCTTTCTTT. The chain combines TRBV5-4 with TRBJ1-1; a weak D match, TRBD1 (6 bases). The germline CDR1 and CDR2 sequences are SGHNT and YYREEE (reference sequence). V shed 5 bases and J shed 1 base, with 15 bases lying between them. CDR3 length: 15 residues.

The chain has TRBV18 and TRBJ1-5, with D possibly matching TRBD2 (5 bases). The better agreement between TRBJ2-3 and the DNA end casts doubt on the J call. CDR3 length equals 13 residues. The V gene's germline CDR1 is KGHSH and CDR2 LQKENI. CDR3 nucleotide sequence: TGTGCCAGCTCACCGGGAGAGAATCAGCCCCAGTATTTT. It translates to CASSPGENQPQYF.

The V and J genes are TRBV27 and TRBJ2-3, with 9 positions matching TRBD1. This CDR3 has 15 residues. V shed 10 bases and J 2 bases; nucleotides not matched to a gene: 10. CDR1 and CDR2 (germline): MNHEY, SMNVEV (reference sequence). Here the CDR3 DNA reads TGTGCCACCCAGGGGACAGGGAGGTTCACAGATACGCAGTATTTT. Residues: CATQGTGRFTDTQYF.

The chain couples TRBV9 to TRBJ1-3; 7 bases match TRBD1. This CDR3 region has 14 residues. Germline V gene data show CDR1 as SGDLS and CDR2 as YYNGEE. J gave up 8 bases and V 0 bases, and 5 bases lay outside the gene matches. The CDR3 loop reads CASSVGGGMDTIYF. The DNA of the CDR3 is TGTGCCAGCAGCGTAGGAGGGGGCATGGACACCATATATTTT.

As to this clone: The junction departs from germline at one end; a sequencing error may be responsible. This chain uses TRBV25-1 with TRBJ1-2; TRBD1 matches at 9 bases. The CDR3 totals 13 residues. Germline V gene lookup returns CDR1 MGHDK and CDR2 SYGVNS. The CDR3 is CASTEQGARGYTF. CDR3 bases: TGTGCCAGCACTGAACAGGGGGCGCGGGGCTACACCTTC.

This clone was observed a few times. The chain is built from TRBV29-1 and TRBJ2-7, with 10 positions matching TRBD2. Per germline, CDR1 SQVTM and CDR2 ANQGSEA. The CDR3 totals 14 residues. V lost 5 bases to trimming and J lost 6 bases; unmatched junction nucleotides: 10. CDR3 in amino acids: CSVRTSGAPGEQYF. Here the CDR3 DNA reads TGCAGCGTTCGGACTAGCGGAGCTCCGGGCGAGCAGTACTTC.

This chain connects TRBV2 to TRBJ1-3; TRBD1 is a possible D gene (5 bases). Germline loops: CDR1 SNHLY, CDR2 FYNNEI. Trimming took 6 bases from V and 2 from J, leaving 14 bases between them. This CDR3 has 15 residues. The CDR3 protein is CASRPQGVAGNTIYF. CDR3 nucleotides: TGTGCCAGCAGACCTCAAGGGGTGGCTGGAAACACCATATATTTT.

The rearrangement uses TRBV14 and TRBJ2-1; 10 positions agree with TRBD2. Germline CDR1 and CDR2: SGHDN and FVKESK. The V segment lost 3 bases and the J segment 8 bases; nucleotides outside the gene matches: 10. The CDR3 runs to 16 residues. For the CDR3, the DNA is TGTGCCAGCAGCCAGGGCCGAGCGGGAGGGTCACATGAGCAGTTCTTC. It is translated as CASSQGRAGGSHEQFF.

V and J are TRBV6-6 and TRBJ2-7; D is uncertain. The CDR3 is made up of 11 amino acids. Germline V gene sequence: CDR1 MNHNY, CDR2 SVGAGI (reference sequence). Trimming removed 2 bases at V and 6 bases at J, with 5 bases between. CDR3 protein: CASSYEFEQYF. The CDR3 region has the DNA TGTGCCAGCAGTTACGAGTTCGAGCAGTACTTC.